These T cell receptor beta chains were read from a single sample in a study of beta chain features in type 1 diabetes. Measured with immunoSEQ multiplex PCR; TCRdb has only the in-frame clones, and not every one. The data contain a few hundred thousand clones, roughly 17% of them singletons. Material for sequencing was naive CD4+ T cells from blood. These receptors all come from a man aged 25 to 45 with type 1 diabetes. Both conserved end residues are part of each CDR3. A D gene is named only where the DNA matches it firmly. Clone size is given for some rows only: seen once, a few or many times, or a class if the clone is expanded.

v_call: TRBV6-1; clone_size: NA; d_call: NA; j_call: TRBJ2-3; cdr3_aa: CASIRGGTDTQYF; cdr3_nt: TGTGCCAGCATCAGGGGAGGCACAGATACGCAGTATTTT
v_call: TRBV29-1; clone_size: few; d_call: TRBD1; j_call: TRBJ2-3; cdr3_aa: CSVRQGADTQYF; cdr3_nt: TGCAGCGTTCGACAGGGCGCAGATACGCAGTATTTT
v_call: TRBV30; clone_size: few; d_call: NA; j_call: TRBJ1-2; cdr3_aa: CAFRVGQGRPLYDYTF; cdr3_nt: TGTGCCTTCAGAGTGGGGCAGGGTAGGCCACTTTATGACTACACCTTC
v_call: TRBV28; clone_size: few; d_call: NA; j_call: TRBJ1-2; cdr3_aa: CATPEGYGGYTF; cdr3_nt: TGTGCCACCCCGGAGGGGTATGGTGGCTACACCTTC
v_call: TRBV28; clone_size: NA; d_call: NA; j_call: TRBJ2-7; cdr3_aa: CASSPSWQYEQYF; cdr3_nt: TGTGCCAGCAGTCCGTCTTGGCAGTACGAGCAGTACTTC
v_call: TRBV11-2; clone_size: NA; d_call: NA; j_call: TRBJ1-1; cdr3_aa: CASSLNGNTEAFF; cdr3_nt: TGTGCCAGCAGCTTAAACGGAAACACTGAAGCTTTCTTT
v_call: TRBV5-4; clone_size: few; d_call: NA; j_call: TRBJ2-1; cdr3_aa: CASSLGGTGIYNEQFF; cdr3_nt: TGTGCCAGCAGCTTGGGAGGGACTGGGATTTACAATGAGCAGTTCTTC
v_call: TRBV9; clone_size: NA; d_call: NA; j_call: TRBJ1-1; cdr3_aa: CASSLQGGTEAFF; cdr3_nt: TGTGCCAGCAGCTTACAGGGTGGCACTGAAGCTTTCTTT
v_call: TRBV10-2; clone_size: NA; d_call: NA; j_call: TRBJ2-5; cdr3_aa: CASRHNLGGGQTQYF; cdr3_nt: TGCGCCAGCCGCCACAATCTGGGAGGGGGTCAGACCCAGTACTTC
v_call: TRBV28; clone_size: NA; d_call: NA; j_call: TRBJ2-2; cdr3_aa: CASSSPRRTGELFF; cdr3_nt: TGTGCCAGCAGTTCCCCCCGGAGGACCGGGGAGCTGTTTTTT
v_call: TRBV30; clone_size: few; d_call: TRBD1; j_call: TRBJ2-5; cdr3_aa: CAWRPGGSSRETQYF; cdr3_nt: TGTGCCTGGAGGCCAGGGGGATCATCCAGGGAGACCCAGTACTTC
v_call: TRBV30; clone_size: NA; d_call: NA; j_call: TRBJ1-2; cdr3_aa: CAWRGPTGTPVYGYTF; cdr3_nt: TGTGCCTGGAGGGGTCCGACCGGGACACCGGTATATGGCTACACCTTC
v_call: TRBV7-3; clone_size: NA; d_call: NA; j_call: TRBJ2-5; cdr3_aa: CASSTGLEETQYF; cdr3_nt: TGTGCCAGCAGTACAGGGTTGGAGGAGACCCAGTACTTC
v_call: TRBV18; clone_size: NA; d_call: NA; j_call: TRBJ2-5; cdr3_aa: CASSLQGNRETQYF; cdr3_nt: TGTGCCAGCTCACTTCAGGGTAACCGGGAGACCCAGTACTTC
v_call: TRBV4-2; clone_size: few; d_call: TRBD2; j_call: TRBJ2-1; cdr3_aa: CASSQELLAGGPFAYNEQFF; cdr3_nt: TGTGCCAGCAGCCAGGAGCTACTAGCGGGAGGGCCTTTCGCCTACAATGAGCAGTTCTTC
v_call: TRBV29-1; clone_size: NA; d_call: NA; j_call: TRBJ1-4; cdr3_aa: CSVEKGAGEKLFF; cdr3_nt: TGCAGCGTTGAAAAGGGAGCGGGCGAAAAACTGTTTTTT
v_call: TRBV7-3; clone_size: NA; d_call: TRBD2; j_call: TRBJ2-1; cdr3_aa: CASSLQGASGTYNEQFF; cdr3_nt: TGTGCCAGCAGCTTACAAGGGGCTAGCGGGACCTACAATGAGCAGTTCTTC
v_call: TRBV19; clone_size: NA; d_call: TRBD1; j_call: TRBJ2-5; cdr3_aa: CASSTGQGETQYF; cdr3_nt: TGTGCCAGTAGTACGGGACAGGGAGAGACCCAGTACTTC
v_call: TRBV11-2; clone_size: NA; d_call: NA; j_call: TRBJ2-2; cdr3_aa: CASSFLRNTGELFF; cdr3_nt: TGTGCCAGCAGCTTTCTCAGGAACACCGGGGAGCTGTTTTTT
v_call: TRBV10-3; clone_size: NA; d_call: TRBD1; j_call: TRBJ1-5; cdr3_aa: CAISESTGVNQPQHF; cdr3_nt: TGTGCCATCAGTGAGTCGACAGGGGTCAATCAGCCCCAGCATTTT
v_call: TRBV30; clone_size: few; d_call: NA; j_call: TRBJ2-2; cdr3_aa: CAWSVLDNTGELFF; cdr3_nt: TGTGCCTGGAGTGTACTTGACAACACCGGGGAGCTGTTTTTT
v_call: TRBV11-2; clone_size: few; d_call: TRBD1; j_call: TRBJ1-4; cdr3_aa: CASSRDRGSEKLFF; cdr3_nt: TGTGCCAGCAGCAGGGACAGGGGGAGCGAAAAACTGTTTTTT
v_call: TRBV10-3; clone_size: NA; d_call: NA; j_call: TRBJ1-2; cdr3_aa: CAISEGSPWGYGYTF; cdr3_nt: TGTGCCATCAGTGAAGGATCCCCGTGGGGGTATGGCTACACCTTC